A selection of T cell receptor beta chains follows, all from one sample in a study of CD8 T cells in Susac syndrome. TCRdb re-analysed the immunoSEQ multiplex PCR reads in MiXCR, keeping a single row per CDR3 protein. Of 130,000 or so distinct CDR3 sequences in the sample, more than 75% are singletons; the top ten hold 0.24%. Input material: CD8+ T cells from PBMCs. All receptors derive from a human donor with multiple sclerosis. Both conserved end residues are part of each CDR3. The D gene is left open where the match is weak. Rows may omit the clone size; those that give it use once, few, many or a size class.

d_call j_call v_call clone_size cdr3_aa cdr3_nt
TRBD1 TRBJ2-7 TRBV28 - CASSSTWTGNRTSYEQYF TGTGCCAGCAGTTCAACCTGGACAGGGAATAGGACGTCCTACGAGCAGTACTTC
TRBD2 TRBJ2-1 TRBV27 once CASSSLSGRDNNEQFF TGTGCCAGCAGTTCCCTAAGCGGGAGGGATAACAATGAGCAGTTCTTC
- TRBJ2-7 TRBV20-1 - CSARDSQGIYEQYF TGCAGTGCTAGAGATTCCCAGGGGATCTACGAGCAGTACTTC
- TRBJ2-5 TRBV12-3/TRBV12-4 - CASRLGHTQETQYF TGTGCCAGCAGACTGGGACATACCCAAGAGACCCAGTACTTC
- TRBJ2-5 TRBV12-5 - CASFQSPGPSVETQYF TGTGCTAGTTTCCAATCGCCGGGACCCTCGGTCGAGACCCAGTACTTC
- TRBJ1-1 TRBV9 - CASSVGGEGSFF TGTGCCAGCAGCGTAGGGGGGGAAGGATCTTTCTTT
TRBD1 TRBJ2-7 TRBV29-1 - CSVPGTARYEQYF TGCAGCGTACCCGGGACAGCCCGCTACGAGCAGTACTTC
TRBD1 TRBJ2-5 TRBV7-9 once CASSGDLQGEDQETQYF TGTGCCAGCAGCGGAGACTTACAGGGGGAGGACCAAGAGACCCAGTACTTC
TRBD2 TRBJ2-1 TRBV27 - CASRGLADINEQFF TGTGCCAGCCGAGGACTAGCAGATATCAATGAGCAGTTCTTC
- TRBJ1-1 TRBV27 - CASSFLRAEAFF TGTGCCAGCAGTTTCCTAAGGGCTGAAGCTTTCTTT
TRBD2 TRBJ2-5 TRBV15 - CATSSRRLAEETQYF TGTGCCACCAGCTCCCGACGGCTAGCGGAGGAGACCCAGTACTTC
- TRBJ1-1 TRBV5-6 - CASSLGADGAFF TGTGCCAGCAGCTTGGGCGCGGATGGAGCTTTCTTT
TRBD2 TRBJ2-7 TRBV3-1 - CASSQVLAGREQYF TGTGCCAGCAGCCAAGTTCTAGCGGGTCGGGAGCAGTACTTC
- TRBJ1-1 TRBV6-2/TRBV6-3 - CASIPLDTNTEAFF TGTGCCAGCATCCCCCTGGATACGAACACTGAAGCTTTCTTT
TRBD2 TRBJ2-4 TRBV5-6 - CASSGGGKNIQYF TGTGCCAGCAGCGGGGGAGGGAAAAACATTCAGTACTTC
TRBD2 TRBJ2-3 TRBV7-9 - CASSPGLVIGTDTQYF TGTGCCAGCAGCCCCGGACTAGTTATCGGCACAGATACGCAGTATTTT
- TRBJ2-7 TRBV12-3/TRBV12-4 - CAIQHGSYEQYF TGTGCCATCCAACACGGGAGCTACGAGCAGTACTTC
TRBD1 TRBJ1-2 TRBV12-3/TRBV12-4 - CASSLPRDRVRREYGYTF TGTGCCAGCAGTTTACCAAGGGACAGGGTCAGAAGGGAATATGGCTACACCTTC
- TRBJ2-1 TRBV4-1 - CASTDSAFTYNEQFF TGCGCCAGCACCGATAGCGCGTTCACCTACAATGAGCAGTTCTTC
- TRBJ2-7 TRBV27 few CASSLSGDYEQYF TGTGCCAGCAGTTTATCGGGAGATTACGAGCAGTACTTC
- TRBJ1-5 TRBV11-2 - CASSPVGNQPQHF TGTGCCAGCAGCCCAGTGGGAAATCAGCCCCAGCATTTT
- TRBJ2-1 TRBV6-5 - CASSYLGTVYNEQFF TGTGCCAGCAGTTACCTAGGGACTGTTTACAATGAGCAGTTCTTC
- TRBJ2-2 TRBV13 - CASSLERYREVGELFF TGTGCCAGCAGCTTAGAAAGATACAGGGAAGTCGGGGAGCTGTTTTTT
- TRBJ2-5 TRBV28 - CASTLEGGARETQYF TGTGCCAGCACTTTGGAGGGGGGGGCGAGAGAGACCCAGTACTTC
- TRBJ2-3 TRBV11-3 - CASSFEGGGTDTQYF TGTGCCAGCAGCTTCGAGGGGGGTGGCACAGATACGCAGTATTTT
- TRBJ2-1 TRBV27 - CASHPGLSYNEQFF TGTGCCAGTCACCCTGGGCTGTCCTACAATGAGCAGTTCTTC
TRBD2 TRBJ2-1 TRBV4-1 once CASSPVTSDNEQFF TGCGCCAGCAGCCCTGTGACTAGCGACAATGAGCAGTTCTTC
- TRBJ1-5 TRBV13 few CASSLGGEQPQHF TGTGCCAGCAGCTTAGGGGGGGAACAGCCCCAGCATTTT
- TRBJ2-7 TRBV19 - CASSMGHEQYF TGTGCCAGTAGTATGGGTCACGAGCAGTACTTC
TRBD2 TRBJ2-1 TRBV15 - CATPGGRADEQFF TGTGCCACCCCGGGCGGGAGGGCGGATGAGCAGTTCTTC
TRBD1 TRBJ2-3 TRBV12-3/TRBV12-4 - CASSFPGGYTDTQYF TGTGCCAGCAGTTTTCCAGGGGGTTACACAGATACGCAGTATTTT
- TRBJ2-1 TRBV30 - CAWSGGNEQFF TGTGCCTGGAGTGGAGGCAATGAGCAGTTCTTC
- TRBJ2-7 TRBV3-1 - CASSQGRRGTYYEQYF TGTGCCAGCAGCCAAGGGCGTCGCGGGACCTACTACGAGCAGTACTTC
- TRBJ2-1 TRBV29-1 - CSVEKLYYNEQFF TGCAGCGTTGAGAAACTCTACTACAATGAGCAGTTCTTC
TRBD2 TRBJ2-5 TRBV7-6 few CASGGLWGLAVQETQYF TGTGCCAGCGGGGGTTTGTGGGGACTAGCGGTCCAAGAGACCCAGTACTTC
TRBD2 TRBJ2-5 TRBV28 - CASSPRLAQETQYF TGTGCCAGCAGCCCCCGACTAGCGCAAGAGACCCAGTACTTC
- TRBJ1-1 TRBV29-1 - CSVGLGTEAFF TGCAGCGTTGGGTTGGGCACTGAAGCTTTCTTT
- TRBJ2-7 TRBV27 - CASSLASAAYEQYF TGTGCCAGCAGTTTAGCCAGCGCTGCCTACGAGCAGTACTTC
- TRBJ2-7 TRBV6-5 - CASSYYQNSYEQYF TGTGCCAGCAGTTACTACCAGAACTCCTACGAGCAGTACTTC
TRBD1 TRBJ1-5 TRBV10-2 - CAAQQGEDGNQPQHF TGCGCCGCCCAACAGGGGGAAGACGGCAATCAGCCCCAGCATTTT
- TRBJ2-5 TRBV5-1 - CASSLVPGRGETQYF TGCGCCAGCAGCTTGGTTCCAGGGCGTGGGGAGACCCAGTACTTC
- TRBJ2-7 TRBV12-3/TRBV12-4 - CASSFTAYEQYF TGTGCCAGCAGTTTTACAGCCTACGAGCAGTACTTC
TRBD2 TRBJ2-2 TRBV24-1 once CATSDFWSPGLAARIDTGELFF TGTGCCACCAGTGATTTTTGGTCACCGGGACTAGCGGCCCGGATAGACACCGGGGAGCTGTTTTTT